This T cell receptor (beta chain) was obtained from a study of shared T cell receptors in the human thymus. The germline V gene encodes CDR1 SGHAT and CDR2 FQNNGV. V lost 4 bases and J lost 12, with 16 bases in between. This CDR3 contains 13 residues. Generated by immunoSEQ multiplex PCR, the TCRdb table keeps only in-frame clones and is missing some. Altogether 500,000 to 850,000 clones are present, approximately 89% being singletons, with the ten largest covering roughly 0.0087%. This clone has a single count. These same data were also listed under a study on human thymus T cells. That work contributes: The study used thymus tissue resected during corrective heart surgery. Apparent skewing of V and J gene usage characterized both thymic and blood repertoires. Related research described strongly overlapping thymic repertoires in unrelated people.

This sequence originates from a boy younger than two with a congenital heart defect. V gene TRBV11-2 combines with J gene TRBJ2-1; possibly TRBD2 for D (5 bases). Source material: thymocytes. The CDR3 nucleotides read TGTGCCAGCAGCTCAGGTCGGGATTCAGGGCAGTTCTTC. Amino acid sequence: CASSSGRDSGQFF.